Listed below are T cell receptor beta chains from one sample, sequenced in a study of cytomegalovirus exposure and HLA in healthy donors. The table came from immunoSEQ multiplex PCR; TCRdb's copy has only in-frame clones and leaves some out. The sample shows 150,000 or so clones, about three quarters of them seen only once. Sequencing was done on a sample of PBMCs. These receptors all come from a woman between 40 and 55 years old in good health and CMV-seronegative. CDR3s include the opening cysteine and the closing phenylalanine or tryptophan. A D gene is named only where the DNA matches it firmly. Expanded clones are given a class, and other clones once, few, many or no size at all.

j_call d_call clone_size v_call cdr3_aa cdr3_nt
TRBJ2-7 NA NA TRBV21-1 CASSFRLAGTPYEQYF TGTGCCAGCAGCTTCCGACTAGCGGGGACCCCCTACGAGCAGTACTTC
TRBJ2-1 NA few TRBV28 CASSVTPRSVQRNEQFF TGTGCCAGCAGCGTAACCCCGAGGAGCGTACAAAGAAATGAGCAGTTCTTC
TRBJ1-1 TRBD1 NA TRBV19 CASSTRGQGGTEAFF TGTGCCAGTAGTACGCGAGGACAGGGGGGCACTGAAGCTTTCTTT
TRBJ2-7 NA NA TRBV5-1 CASSSTGIVYEQYF TGCGCCAGCAGCTCCACAGGGATCGTCTACGAGCAGTACTTC
TRBJ2-7 NA NA TRBV29-1 CSVDDRYEQYF TGCAGCGTAGACGACAGGTACGAGCAGTACTTC
TRBJ2-7 TRBD2 NA TRBV27 CASGTSGGRSYEQYF TGTGCCAGCGGGACTAGCGGAGGGCGATCCTACGAGCAGTACTTC
TRBJ1-1 TRBD1 NA TRBV7-2 CASSSPTGVGGEAFF TGTGCCAGCAGCTCCCCTACAGGGGTAGGAGGTGAAGCTTTCTTT
TRBJ1-4 TRBD1 NA TRBV11-2 CASSLVDQGAREKLFF TGTGCCAGCAGCTTAGTAGACCAGGGGGCGCGAGAAAAACTGTTTTTT
TRBJ1-1 NA NA TRBV11-3 CASSLSGQLNTEAFF TGTGCCAGCAGCTTAAGCGGGCAGTTGAACACTGAAGCTTTCTTT
TRBJ2-3 TRBD2 few TRBV7-9 CASSLGLLAGGPLVDTQYF TGTGCCAGCAGCTTAGGACTCTTGGCGGGAGGGCCGCTTGTAGATACGCAGTATTTT
TRBJ2-3 TRBD2 NA TRBV2 CASKGLAVDTQYF TGTGCCAGCAAGGGACTAGCGGTAGATACGCAGTATTTT
TRBJ2-3 NA NA TRBV28 CATQFSTDTQYF TGTGCCACCCAGTTTAGCACAGATACGCAGTATTTT
TRBJ2-3 TRBD2 NA TRBV14 CASSSGLVTDTQYF TGTGCCAGCAGCTCGGGACTAGTCACAGATACGCAGTATTTT
TRBJ2-1 TRBD2 NA TRBV7-9 CASSQTAGRERTYNEQFF TGTGCCAGCAGCCAAACGGCGGGGCGGGAGAGAACCTACAATGAGCAGTTCTTC
TRBJ1-2 NA few TRBV5-5 CASSFSVGGGFYGYTF TGTGCCAGCAGCTTTTCGGTGGGAGGGGGATTCTATGGCTACACCTTC
TRBJ1-4 TRBD1 NA TRBV19 CASSIGDRGVKLFF TGTGCCAGTAGTATCGGTGACAGGGGGGTAAAACTGTTTTTT
TRBJ1-5 TRBD1 NA TRBV6-1 CASSAPTGDRDQPQHF TGTGCCAGCAGTGCCCCGACAGGGGATCGGGATCAGCCCCAGCATTTT
TRBJ2-7 TRBD1 NA TRBV6-5 CASSYGTGTGGEQYF TGTGCCAGCAGTTACGGGACAGGGACTGGAGGAGAGCAGTACTTC
TRBJ1-4 TRBD1 NA TRBV7-2 CASSPPGGREKLFF TGTGCCAGCAGCCCCCCAGGGGGACGGGAAAAACTGTTTTTT
TRBJ2-2 NA NA TRBV4-1 CASSQGGGTSGELFF TGCGCCAGCAGCCAAGGTGGAGGCACCTCCGGGGAGCTGTTTTTT
TRBJ1-4 NA NA TRBV10-3 CAISHQNVQGNEKLFF TGTGCCATCAGCCATCAAAATGTACAGGGTAATGAAAAACTGTTTTTT
TRBJ1-2 NA NA TRBV7-9 CASSLEASVEVYTF TGTGCCAGCAGCTTAGAGGCAAGCGTCGAGGTCTACACCTTC
TRBJ1-5 NA NA TRBV2 CASTRTDSNQPQHF TGTGCCAGCACCAGGACAGACAGCAATCAGCCCCAGCATTTT
TRBJ1-2 TRBD1 NA TRBV11-2 CASSQTGGNYGYTF TGTGCCAGCAGCCAGACAGGGGGCAACTATGGCTACACCTTC
TRBJ2-7 TRBD2 NA TRBV11-3 CASSLGADGRHGISYEQYF TGTGCCAGCAGCTTAGGGGCTGACGGGAGGCATGGAATCTCCTACGAGCAGTACTTC
TRBJ1-2 NA NA TRBV7-2 CASSLASRKGYTF TGTGCCAGCAGCTTGGCCTCGAGGAAAGGCTACACCTTC
TRBJ1-1 NA NA TRBV6-1 CASSGALNTEAFF TGTGCCAGCAGTGGAGCACTAAACACTGAAGCTTTCTTT
TRBJ2-7 NA few TRBV5-1 CASSLGDTIYEQYF TGCGCCAGCAGCTTGGGAGACACAATCTACGAGCAGTACTTC
TRBJ2-1 NA NA TRBV6-1 CASSGAVSSYNEQFF TGTGCCAGCAGTGGAGCGGTTAGCTCCTACAATGAGCAGTTCTTC
TRBJ2-1 TRBD2 once TRBV7-8 CASSLVGGSYNEQFF TGTGCCAGCAGCTTAGTCGGCGGGAGCTACAATGAGCAGTTCTTC
TRBJ1-1 NA NA TRBV19 CASSPWTESEAFF TGTGCCAGTAGTCCATGGACAGAGTCTGAAGCTTTCTTT
TRBJ2-1 TRBD1 few TRBV18 CASSPDRGGEQFF TGTGCCAGCTCACCGGACAGGGGGGGTGAGCAGTTCTTC
TRBJ1-1 NA NA TRBV5-6 CASSLIGENTEAFF TGTGCCAGCAGCTTGATCGGAGAGAACACTGAAGCTTTCTTT
TRBJ1-1 NA NA TRBV28 CASRSGVVAFF TGTGCCAGCAGATCGGGGGTTGTTGCTTTCTTT
TRBJ2-7 TRBD2 NA TRBV5-6 CASSWVPGTSSYEQYF TGTGCCAGCAGCTGGGTACCCGGGACTAGCTCCTACGAGCAGTACTTC
TRBJ1-2 NA NA TRBV29-1 CSVEDETAERNYGYTF TGCAGCGTTGAAGATGAGACTGCAGAGCGTAACTATGGCTACACCTTC
TRBJ1-4 TRBD1 few TRBV5-1 CASSWTGLNEKLFF TGCGCCAGCAGCTGGACAGGGTTAAATGAAAAACTGTTTTTT
TRBJ2-4 TRBD1 NA TRBV27 CASRKGQGLNIQYF TGTGCCAGCAGAAAAGGACAGGGGTTAAACATTCAGTACTTC
TRBJ1-1 NA NA TRBV29-1 CSVESQGFQGTEAFF TGCAGCGTTGAAAGTCAGGGGTTCCAGGGCACTGAAGCTTTCTTT
TRBJ2-5 TRBD2 NA TRBV6-1 CASSEQRPLTSLSPETQYF TGTGCCAGCAGTGAACAACGCCCTCTGACTAGCCTTTCCCCAGAGACCCAGTACTTC
TRBJ1-2 TRBD1 NA TRBV5-1 CASRTGTDGYTF TGCGCCAGCAGAACCGGGACAGATGGCTACACCTTC
TRBJ2-5 NA NA TRBV2 CASSGLVVAEETQYF TGTGCCAGCAGTGGATTGGTGGTCGCGGAAGAGACCCAGTACTTC
TRBJ1-2 TRBD1 once TRBV29-1 CSVETRGQGAGYTF TGCAGCGTTGAAACCAGAGGACAGGGCGCTGGCTACACCTTC
TRBJ1-1 TRBD1 NA TRBV5-4 CASSLMGTATEAFF TGTGCCAGCAGCTTGATGGGGACAGCCACTGAAGCTTTCTTT
TRBJ1-2 NA NA TRBV5-1 CASSLAGDGYTF TGCGCCAGCAGCTTGGCGGGGGACGGCTACACCTTC
TRBJ2-2 TRBD2 NA TRBV5-1 CASSSLGEGNTGELFF TGCGCCAGCAGCAGTCTCGGGGAGGGCAACACCGGGGAGCTGTTTTTT
TRBJ1-1 TRBD1 NA TRBV19 CASSIVGGVLISEAFF TGTGCCAGTAGTATAGTAGGGGGCGTCTTGATTAGTGAAGCTTTCTTT
TRBJ1-2 TRBD1 few TRBV29-1 CSVDRGQDGYTF TGCAGCGTTGACAGGGGGCAAGATGGCTACACCTTC
TRBJ1-6 TRBD1 NA TRBV5-5 CGSRTGQAQAPLHF TGTGGAAGTCGGACAGGCCAGGCCCAAGCGCCCCTCCACTTT
TRBJ1-1 NA medium-sized TRBV6-1 CASSEGAGVRNTEAFF TGTGCCAGCAGTGAAGGGGCAGGGGTGAGGAACACTGAAGCTTTCTTT
TRBJ1-1 NA NA TRBV5-1 CASSWTENTEAFF TGCGCCAGCAGCTGGACAGAGAACACTGAAGCTTTCTTT